The present TCR beta chain was sequenced within a study of Graves' ophthalmopathy and Graves' hyperthyroidism. PBMCs were density-gradient isolated from approximately 10 ml fresh blood. RNA transcripts provided the template for amplifying TCR beta CDR3 regions. After a first-round RT-PCR with HTBI primers, a second-round multiplex PCR was run. TCRdb ran MiXCR on the multiplex PCR reads and lists one entry per CDR3 protein. The table shows roughly 380,000 distinct CDR3 sequences, with roughly 15% occurring only once. Trimming took off 3 bases at V and 0 bases at J, with 18 bases between the two ends. The CDR3 has 17 residues. Germline loops: CDR1 SGHAT, CDR2 FQNNGV. This clonotype was counted ten times or more.

The gene calls are TRBV11-2 and TRBJ2-7; D not certain. The source of this sequence is a woman between 18 and 30 years old with stable Graves' hyperthyroidism. The sample was peripheral blood. The CDR3 sequence: CASSFNPSSVLSYEQYF. As DNA, the CDR3 is TGTGCCAGCAGCTTTAACCCCTCGTCAGTCCTCTCCTACGAGCAGTACTTC.